This is a list of T cell receptor beta chains from one sample in a study of cytomegalovirus exposure and HLA in healthy donors. The data were produced by immunoSEQ multiplex PCR, yet TCRdb's version contains in-frame clones alone and is incomplete. The sample has some 200,000 clones; roughly 88% are singletons. Material for sequencing was PBMCs. The receptor source for this set is a woman under 40 in good health and CMV-seropositive. CDR3s include the opening cysteine and the closing phenylalanine or tryptophan. The D gene is left open where the match is weak. Rows may omit the clone size; those that give it use once, few, many or a size class.

j_call: TRBJ1-3
v_call: TRBV4-1
d_call: TRBD1
clone_size: -
cdr3_nt: TGCGCCAGCAGCCAGGGGACAGGGGGCAACACCATATATTTT
cdr3_aa: CASSQGTGGNTIYF

j_call: TRBJ1-5
v_call: TRBV5-1
d_call: TRBD1
clone_size: few
cdr3_nt: TGCGCCAGCAGCGAGGGACAGGGAGGCAATCAGCCCCAGCATTTT
cdr3_aa: CASSEGQGGNQPQHF

j_call: TRBJ2-5
v_call: TRBV6-5
d_call: -
clone_size: -
cdr3_nt: TGTGCCAGCAGTTCTATATCAGAGACCCAGTACTTC
cdr3_aa: CASSSISETQYF

j_call: TRBJ1-3
v_call: TRBV7-8
d_call: -
clone_size: -
cdr3_nt: TGTGCCAGCAGCTTAGAAGGAGGGGCTGGAAACACCATATATTTT
cdr3_aa: CASSLEGGAGNTIYF

j_call: TRBJ1-2
v_call: TRBV29-1
d_call: -
clone_size: once
cdr3_nt: TGCAGCGTCGCCGGCAGGGCAAGGTATGGCTACACCTTC
cdr3_aa: CSVAGRARYGYTF

j_call: TRBJ1-4
v_call: TRBV2
d_call: TRBD1
clone_size: -
cdr3_nt: TGTGCCAGCCAGGACAGGTTTAATGAAAAACTGTTTTTT
cdr3_aa: CASQDRFNEKLFF

j_call: TRBJ1-5
v_call: TRBV19
d_call: -
clone_size: -
cdr3_nt: TGTGCCAGTAGTATCTTGGCTGCTAATCAGCCCCAGCATTTT
cdr3_aa: CASSILAANQPQHF

j_call: TRBJ2-7
v_call: TRBV7-8
d_call: TRBD2
clone_size: -
cdr3_nt: TGTGCCAGCAGCTTAGCCCGGGGGGGAGGGGATTACGAGCAGTACTTC
cdr3_aa: CASSLARGGGDYEQYF

j_call: TRBJ1-1
v_call: TRBV6-1
d_call: -
clone_size: -
cdr3_nt: TGTGCCAGCAGTGAAACAGAAATTCCGGGGGAAGCTTTCTTT
cdr3_aa: CASSETEIPGEAFF

j_call: TRBJ1-1
v_call: TRBV6-5
d_call: -
clone_size: -
cdr3_nt: TGTGCCAGCAGTTACTCGAGGAGGTCGGAAGCTTTCTTT
cdr3_aa: CASSYSRRSEAFF

j_call: TRBJ1-2
v_call: TRBV14
d_call: -
clone_size: -
cdr3_nt: TGTGCCAGCAGCCAAGTAAGGAGTTATGGCTACACCTTC
cdr3_aa: CASSQVRSYGYTF

j_call: TRBJ1-5
v_call: TRBV19
d_call: TRBD1
clone_size: -
cdr3_nt: TGTGCCAGTAGTATGGGCATCTACAGGGGGTTCTCGGGAATACCCCAGCATTTT
cdr3_aa: CASSMGIYRGFSGIPQHF

j_call: TRBJ1-1
v_call: TRBV2
d_call: TRBD1
clone_size: few
cdr3_nt: TGTGCCAGCAGTTCCGACAGGGCGGCGGCTTTCTTT
cdr3_aa: CASSSDRAAAFF

j_call: TRBJ2-6
v_call: TRBV30
d_call: -
clone_size: -
cdr3_nt: TGTGCCTGGACCAGGGACTGGGCCCGCGACTCTGGGGCCAACGTCCTGACTTTC
cdr3_aa: CAWTRDWARDSGANVLTF

j_call: TRBJ2-2
v_call: TRBV7-9
d_call: -
clone_size: -
cdr3_nt: TGTGCCAGCAGCGCCCCTAAGGGGATGAACACCGGGGAGCTGTTTTTT
cdr3_aa: CASSAPKGMNTGELFF

j_call: TRBJ2-7
v_call: TRBV5-1
d_call: TRBD1
clone_size: -
cdr3_nt: TGCGCCAGCAGCTCCGGGACAGGGTTCCACGAGCAGTACTTC
cdr3_aa: CASSSGTGFHEQYF

j_call: TRBJ1-2
v_call: TRBV6-4
d_call: TRBD1
clone_size: -
cdr3_nt: TGTGCCAGCAGTCATGCAGGGGGCAATGGCTACACCTTC
cdr3_aa: CASSHAGGNGYTF

j_call: TRBJ2-7
v_call: TRBV27
d_call: TRBD1
clone_size: -
cdr3_nt: TGTGCCAGCAGTCTCATTACAGGGGGCTTGGGGGAGCAGTACTTC
cdr3_aa: CASSLITGGLGEQYF

j_call: TRBJ1-1
v_call: TRBV6-6
d_call: -
clone_size: -
cdr3_nt: TGTGCCAGCAGTTACTCCCTTGAAGCTTTCTTT
cdr3_aa: CASSYSLEAFF

j_call: TRBJ1-1
v_call: TRBV5-1
d_call: -
clone_size: -
cdr3_nt: TGCGCCAGCAGCTTAAACCCAGGGGCCCCCCCAAATGAAGCTTTCTTT
cdr3_aa: CASSLNPGAPPNEAFF

j_call: TRBJ1-5
v_call: TRBV2
d_call: -
clone_size: -
cdr3_nt: TGTGCCAGCAGCCCCAGCCGGACAGGCAATCAGCCCCAGCATTTT
cdr3_aa: CASSPSRTGNQPQHF

j_call: TRBJ1-2
v_call: TRBV27
d_call: -
clone_size: few
cdr3_nt: TGTGCCAGCAGTTTTTTGGGAGAGAACGAATATGGCTACACCTTC
cdr3_aa: CASSFLGENEYGYTF

j_call: TRBJ1-5
v_call: TRBV30
d_call: -
clone_size: few
cdr3_nt: TGTGCCTGGAGTGTTGGAGGGTGGAATCAGCCCCAGCATTTT
cdr3_aa: CAWSVGGWNQPQHF

j_call: TRBJ2-1
v_call: TRBV27
d_call: TRBD2
clone_size: -
cdr3_nt: TGTGCCAGCACCCCAATCGGACTAGCGGGAGGGAGGGAGCAGTTCTTC
cdr3_aa: CASTPIGLAGGREQFF

j_call: TRBJ1-1
v_call: TRBV28
d_call: -
clone_size: -
cdr3_nt: TGTGCCAGCAGCAGACACTTGAACACTGAAGCTTTCTTT
cdr3_aa: CASSRHLNTEAFF

j_call: TRBJ2-3
v_call: TRBV15
d_call: -
clone_size: -
cdr3_nt: TGTGCCACCGGGAGAGCGGGTAGCACAGATACGCAGTATTTT
cdr3_aa: CATGRAGSTDTQYF

j_call: TRBJ1-5
v_call: TRBV19
d_call: -
clone_size: -
cdr3_nt: TGTGCCAGTAAGGGCGGGCAGGGGAAGGATCAGCCCCAGCATTTT
cdr3_aa: CASKGGQGKDQPQHF

j_call: TRBJ1-5
v_call: TRBV15
d_call: -
clone_size: once
cdr3_nt: TGTGCCACCAGTTCGATACAGGGATTCAATCAGCCCCAGCATTTT
cdr3_aa: CATSSIQGFNQPQHF

j_call: TRBJ1-2
v_call: TRBV29-1
d_call: -
clone_size: few
cdr3_nt: TGCAGCGTTCTTGTCGACTATGGCTACACCTTC
cdr3_aa: CSVLVDYGYTF

j_call: TRBJ2-1
v_call: TRBV6-5
d_call: TRBD1
clone_size: -
cdr3_nt: TGTGCCAGCAGACCACCGGGACAGCCCCTAGGGGAGCAGTTCTTC
cdr3_aa: CASRPPGQPLGEQFF

j_call: TRBJ1-2
v_call: TRBV14
d_call: TRBD1
clone_size: -
cdr3_nt: TGTGCCAGCAGCCAAGCGACAGGGGGCAGGGATGGCTACACCTTC
cdr3_aa: CASSQATGGRDGYTF

j_call: TRBJ1-5
v_call: TRBV11-2
d_call: -
clone_size: once
cdr3_nt: TGTGCCAGCAGCCGCCAGGGAAATCAGCCCCAGCATTTT
cdr3_aa: CASSRQGNQPQHF

j_call: TRBJ1-2
v_call: TRBV6-5
d_call: -
clone_size: -
cdr3_nt: TGTGCCAGCAGTTATCACAGGGAGCACGGCTACACCTTC
cdr3_aa: CASSYHREHGYTF

j_call: TRBJ1-2
v_call: TRBV5-4
d_call: -
clone_size: -
cdr3_nt: TGTGCCAGCAGCTTGGCAGGGTTGTACTATGGCTACACCTTC
cdr3_aa: CASSLAGLYYGYTF

j_call: TRBJ1-1
v_call: TRBV5-8
d_call: -
clone_size: -
cdr3_nt: TGTGCCAGCATCCTAGCTTTCTTT
cdr3_aa: CASILAFF

j_call: TRBJ1-1
v_call: TRBV7-9
d_call: -
clone_size: -
cdr3_nt: TGTGCCAGCAGCTTAGGGAGCGGAGGGGACACTGAAGCTTTCTTT
cdr3_aa: CASSLGSGGDTEAFF

j_call: TRBJ2-5
v_call: TRBV9
d_call: TRBD2
clone_size: few
cdr3_nt: TGTGCCAGCAGCGGGGGACTAGCGGGAGGGTCATTGTTGACCCAGTACTTC
cdr3_aa: CASSGGLAGGSLLTQYF

j_call: TRBJ2-1
v_call: TRBV19
d_call: -
clone_size: -
cdr3_nt: TGTGCCAGTAGTTATATGCCGGGGGATTACAATGAGCAGTTCTTC
cdr3_aa: CASSYMPGDYNEQFF

j_call: TRBJ2-1
v_call: TRBV6-5
d_call: TRBD2
clone_size: -
cdr3_nt: TGTGCCAGCAGCCGAACGAGGACTAGCTACAATGAGCAGTTCTTC
cdr3_aa: CASSRTRTSYNEQFF

j_call: TRBJ2-1
v_call: TRBV25-1
d_call: TRBD2
clone_size: many
cdr3_nt: TGTGCCAGCAGTGAATTGGGGGGGATCAATGAGCAGTTCTTC
cdr3_aa: CASSELGGINEQFF

j_call: TRBJ1-1
v_call: TRBV2
d_call: TRBD1
clone_size: -
cdr3_nt: TGTGCCAGCGGGGACAGGGGGAGTGACACTGAAGCTTTCTTT
cdr3_aa: CASGDRGSDTEAFF

j_call: TRBJ1-2
v_call: TRBV5-1
d_call: -
clone_size: -
cdr3_nt: TGCGCCAGCAGCTTGGAGAGGACAGTAGGCTACACCTTC
cdr3_aa: CASSLERTVGYTF

j_call: TRBJ1-2
v_call: TRBV5-1
d_call: TRBD1
clone_size: once
cdr3_nt: TGCGCCAGCAGCTTGACTGACGGGACAGTTGGCTACACCTTC
cdr3_aa: CASSLTDGTVGYTF

j_call: TRBJ2-7
v_call: TRBV29-1
d_call: TRBD1
clone_size: few
cdr3_nt: TGCAGCGTGGAAACAGGGGTCTCCTACGAGCAGTACTTC
cdr3_aa: CSVETGVSYEQYF